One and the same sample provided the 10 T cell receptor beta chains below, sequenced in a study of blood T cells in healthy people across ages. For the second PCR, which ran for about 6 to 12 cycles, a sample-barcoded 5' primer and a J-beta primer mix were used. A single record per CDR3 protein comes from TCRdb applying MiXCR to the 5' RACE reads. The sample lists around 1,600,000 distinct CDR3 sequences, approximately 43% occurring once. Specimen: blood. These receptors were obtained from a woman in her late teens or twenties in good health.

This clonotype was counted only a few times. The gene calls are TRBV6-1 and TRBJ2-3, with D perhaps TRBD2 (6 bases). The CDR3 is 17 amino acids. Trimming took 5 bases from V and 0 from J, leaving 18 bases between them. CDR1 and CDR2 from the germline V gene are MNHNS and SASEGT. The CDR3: CASSTGTLSPSTDTQYF. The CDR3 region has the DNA TGTGCCAGCAGTACCGGGACTCTATCCCCTAGCACAGATACGCAGTATTTT.

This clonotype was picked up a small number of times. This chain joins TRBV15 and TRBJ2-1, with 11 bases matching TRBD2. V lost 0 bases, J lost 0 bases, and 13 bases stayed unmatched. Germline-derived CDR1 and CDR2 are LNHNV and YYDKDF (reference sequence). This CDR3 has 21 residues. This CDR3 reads CATSRDDPTSGSFSSYNEQFF. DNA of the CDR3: TGTGCCACCAGCAGAGATGACCCCACTAGCGGGAGTTTCTCCTCCTACAATGAGCAGTTCTTC.

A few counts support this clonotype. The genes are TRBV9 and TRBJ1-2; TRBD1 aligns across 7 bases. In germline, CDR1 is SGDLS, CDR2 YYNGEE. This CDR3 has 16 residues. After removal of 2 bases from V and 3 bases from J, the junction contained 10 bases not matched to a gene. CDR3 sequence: CASSVAGTEAYYGYTF. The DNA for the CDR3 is TGTGCCAGCAGCGTTGCTGGGACAGAGGCTTACTATGGCTACACCTTC.

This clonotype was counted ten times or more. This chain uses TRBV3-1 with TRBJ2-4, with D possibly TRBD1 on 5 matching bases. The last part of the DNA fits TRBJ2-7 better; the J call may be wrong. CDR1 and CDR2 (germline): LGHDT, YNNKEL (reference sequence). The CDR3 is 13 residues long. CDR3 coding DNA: TGTGCCAGCAGCCTCGACAGAATCAACGAGCAGTACTTC. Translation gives CASSLDRINEQYF.

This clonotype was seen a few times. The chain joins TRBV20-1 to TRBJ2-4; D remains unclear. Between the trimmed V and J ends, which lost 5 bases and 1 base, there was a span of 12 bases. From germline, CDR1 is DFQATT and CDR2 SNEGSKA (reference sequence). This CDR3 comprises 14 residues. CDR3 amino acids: CSALPSQAKNIQYF. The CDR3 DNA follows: TGCAGTGCTTTACCTTCTCAGGCCAAAAACATTCAGTACTTC.

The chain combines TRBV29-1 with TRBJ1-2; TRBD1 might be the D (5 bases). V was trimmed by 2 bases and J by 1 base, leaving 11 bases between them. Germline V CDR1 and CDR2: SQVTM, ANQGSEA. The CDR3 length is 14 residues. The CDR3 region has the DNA TGCAGCGTTGAACAGGGACGGGATAACTATGGCTACACCTTC. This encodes CSVEQGRDNYGYTF. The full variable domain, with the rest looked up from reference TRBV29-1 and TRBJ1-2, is SAVISQKPSRDICQRGTSLTIQCQVDSQVTMMFWYRQQPGQSLTLIATANQGSEATYESGFVIDKFPISRPNLTFSTLTVSNMSPEDSSIYLCSVEQGRDNYGYTFGSGTRLTVV.

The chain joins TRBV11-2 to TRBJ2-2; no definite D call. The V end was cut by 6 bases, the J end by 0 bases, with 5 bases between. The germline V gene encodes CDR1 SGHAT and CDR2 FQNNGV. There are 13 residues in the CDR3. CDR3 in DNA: TGTGCCAGCAGACCGTCGAACACCGGGGAGCTGTTTTTT. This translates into CASRPSNTGELFF.

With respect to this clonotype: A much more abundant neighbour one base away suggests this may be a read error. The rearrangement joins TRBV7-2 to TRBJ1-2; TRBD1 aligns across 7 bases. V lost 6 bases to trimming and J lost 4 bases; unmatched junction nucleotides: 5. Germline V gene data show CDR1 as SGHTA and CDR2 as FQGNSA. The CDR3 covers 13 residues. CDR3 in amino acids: CASRLQGIYGYTF. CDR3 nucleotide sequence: TGTGCCAGCAGGCTACAGGGGATCTATGGCTACACCTTC.

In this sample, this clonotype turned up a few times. For the CDR3, the DNA is TGTGCCAGCAGTCCGGAGGGGCCCTACAATGAGCAGTTCTTC. This codes for CASSPEGPYNEQFF. The chain uses TRBV12-3 or TRBV12-4 and TRBJ2-1; weak D call: TRBD2 (6 bases). Trimming took off 5 bases at V and 2 bases at J, with 10 bases between the two ends. CDR3 length: 14 amino acids.

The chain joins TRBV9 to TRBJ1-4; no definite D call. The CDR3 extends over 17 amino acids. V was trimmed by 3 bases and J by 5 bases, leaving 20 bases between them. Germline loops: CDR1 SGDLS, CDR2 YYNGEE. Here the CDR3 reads CASSATKRNFGNEKLFF. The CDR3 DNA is TGTGCCAGCAGCGCCACTAAGAGGAATTTCGGCAATGAAAAACTGTTTTTT.